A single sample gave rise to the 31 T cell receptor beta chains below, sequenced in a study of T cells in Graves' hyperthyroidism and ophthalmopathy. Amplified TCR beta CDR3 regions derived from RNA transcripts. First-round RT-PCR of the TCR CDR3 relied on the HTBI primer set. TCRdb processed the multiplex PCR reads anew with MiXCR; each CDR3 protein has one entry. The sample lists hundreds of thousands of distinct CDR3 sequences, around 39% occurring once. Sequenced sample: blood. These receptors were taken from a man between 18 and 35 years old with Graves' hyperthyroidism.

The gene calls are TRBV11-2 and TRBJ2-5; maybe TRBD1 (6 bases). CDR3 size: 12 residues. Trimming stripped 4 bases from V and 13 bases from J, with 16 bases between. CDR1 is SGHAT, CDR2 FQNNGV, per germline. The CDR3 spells CASSSQGYGVYF. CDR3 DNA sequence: TGTGCCAGCAGCTCACAGGGATATGGGGTGTACTTC.

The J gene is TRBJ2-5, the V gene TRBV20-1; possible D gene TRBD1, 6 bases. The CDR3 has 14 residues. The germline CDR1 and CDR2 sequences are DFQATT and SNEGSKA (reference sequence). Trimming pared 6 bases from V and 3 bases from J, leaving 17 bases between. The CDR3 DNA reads TGCAGTGCCCTAAAAGGGACATCTAAAGAGACCCAGTACTTC. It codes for CSALKGTSKETQYF.

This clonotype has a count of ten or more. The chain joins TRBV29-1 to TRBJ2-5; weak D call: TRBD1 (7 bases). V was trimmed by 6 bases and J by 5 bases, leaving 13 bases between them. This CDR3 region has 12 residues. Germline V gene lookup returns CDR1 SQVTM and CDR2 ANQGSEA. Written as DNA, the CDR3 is TGCAGCGTCCCACAGGGGAGGGAGACCCAGTACTTC. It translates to CSVPQGRETQYF.

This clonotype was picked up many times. The DNA for the CDR3 is TGTGCCAGCAGCTCGGGATTGACACCCCTCCACTTT. Translating it yields CASSSGLTPLHF. The V and J genes are TRBV11-2 and TRBJ1-6; the D is unclear. The CDR3 covers 12 residues. Trimming left V 4 bases short and J 11 bases short, with 9 bases between. Germline V lookup: CDR1 SGHAT, CDR2 FQNNGV.

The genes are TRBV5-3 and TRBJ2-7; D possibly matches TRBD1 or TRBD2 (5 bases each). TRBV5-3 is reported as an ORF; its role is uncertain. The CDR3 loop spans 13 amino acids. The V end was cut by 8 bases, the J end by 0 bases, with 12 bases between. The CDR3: CASCRDASYEQYF. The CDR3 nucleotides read TGTGCCAGCTGCCGGGACGCCTCCTACGAGCAGTACTTC.

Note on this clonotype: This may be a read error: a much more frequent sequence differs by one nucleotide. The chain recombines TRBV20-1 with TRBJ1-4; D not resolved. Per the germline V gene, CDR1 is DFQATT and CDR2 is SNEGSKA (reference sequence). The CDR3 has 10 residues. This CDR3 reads CELRGEKLFF. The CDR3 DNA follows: TGCGAGCTCCGGGGTGAAAAACTGTTTTTT.

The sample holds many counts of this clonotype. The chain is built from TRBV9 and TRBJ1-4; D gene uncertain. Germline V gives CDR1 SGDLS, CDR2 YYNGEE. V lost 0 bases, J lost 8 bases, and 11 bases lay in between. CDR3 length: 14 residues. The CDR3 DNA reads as TGTGCCAGCAGCGTAGGAGGGAGAGACGAAAAACTGTTTTTT. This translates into CASSVGGRDEKLFF.

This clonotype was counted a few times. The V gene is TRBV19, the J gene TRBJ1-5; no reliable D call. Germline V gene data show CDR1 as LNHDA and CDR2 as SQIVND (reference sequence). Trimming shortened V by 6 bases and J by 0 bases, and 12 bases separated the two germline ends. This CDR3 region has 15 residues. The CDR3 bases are TGTGCCAGTAGATACGCCACCTATAGCAATCAGCCCCAGCATTTT. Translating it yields CASRYATYSNQPQHF. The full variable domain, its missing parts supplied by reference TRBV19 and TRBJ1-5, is DGGITQSPKYLFRKEGQNVTLSCEQNLNHDAMYWYRQDPGQGLRLIYYSQIVNDFQKGDIAEGYSVSREKKESFPLTVTSAQKNPTAFYLCASRYATYSNQPQHFGDGTRLSIL.

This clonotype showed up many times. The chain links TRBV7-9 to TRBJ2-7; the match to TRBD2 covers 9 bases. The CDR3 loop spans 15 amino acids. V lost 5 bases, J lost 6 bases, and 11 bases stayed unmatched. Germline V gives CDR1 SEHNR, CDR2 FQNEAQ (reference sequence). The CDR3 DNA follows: TGTGCCAGCAGCCGCTTGGCGGGAGGGGATGGCGAGCAGTACTTC. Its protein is CASSRLAGGDGEQYF.

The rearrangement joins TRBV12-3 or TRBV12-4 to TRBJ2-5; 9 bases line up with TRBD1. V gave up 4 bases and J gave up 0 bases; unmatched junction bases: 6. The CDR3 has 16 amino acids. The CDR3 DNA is TGTGCCAGCAGTTACGGGACAGGGAGACACCAAGAGACCCAGTACTTC. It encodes CASSYGTGRHQETQYF.

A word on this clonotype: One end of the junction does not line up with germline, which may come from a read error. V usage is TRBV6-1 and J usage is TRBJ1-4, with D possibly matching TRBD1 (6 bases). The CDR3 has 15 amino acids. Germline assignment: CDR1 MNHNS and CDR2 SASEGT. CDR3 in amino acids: CASSEGEGQSEELFF. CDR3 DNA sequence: TGTGCCAGCAGTGAAGGCGAGGGACAATCTGAAGAACTGTTTTTT.

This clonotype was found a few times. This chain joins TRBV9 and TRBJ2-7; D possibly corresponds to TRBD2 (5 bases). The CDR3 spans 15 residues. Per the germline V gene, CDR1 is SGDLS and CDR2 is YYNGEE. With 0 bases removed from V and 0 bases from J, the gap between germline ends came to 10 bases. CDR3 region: CASSVGGTSSYEQYF. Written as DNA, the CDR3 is TGTGCCAGCAGCGTAGGGGGAACTAGCTCCTACGAGCAGTACTTC.

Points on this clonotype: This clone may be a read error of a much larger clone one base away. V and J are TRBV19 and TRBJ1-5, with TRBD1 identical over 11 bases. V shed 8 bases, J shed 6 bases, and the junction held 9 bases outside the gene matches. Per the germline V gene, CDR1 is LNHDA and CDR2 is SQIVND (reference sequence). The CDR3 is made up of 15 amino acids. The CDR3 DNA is TGTGCCAGTGGGCCGGACAGGGGGCCGAGTCAGCCCCAGCATTTT. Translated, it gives CASGPDRGPSQPQHF.

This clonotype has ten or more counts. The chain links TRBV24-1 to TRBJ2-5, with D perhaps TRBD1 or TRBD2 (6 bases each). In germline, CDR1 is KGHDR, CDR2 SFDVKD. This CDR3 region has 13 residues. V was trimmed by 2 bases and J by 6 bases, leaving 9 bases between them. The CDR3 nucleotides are TGTGCCACCAGTGATTGTGGGGGGCAGACCCAGTACTTC. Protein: CATSDCGGQTQYF.

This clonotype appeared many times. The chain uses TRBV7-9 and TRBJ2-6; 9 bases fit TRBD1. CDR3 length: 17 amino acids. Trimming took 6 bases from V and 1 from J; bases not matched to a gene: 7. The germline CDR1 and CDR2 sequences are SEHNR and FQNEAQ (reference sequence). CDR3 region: CASSAGTGYSGANVLTF. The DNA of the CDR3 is TGTGCCAGCAGTGCCGGGACAGGGTATTCTGGGGCCAACGTCCTGACTTTC.

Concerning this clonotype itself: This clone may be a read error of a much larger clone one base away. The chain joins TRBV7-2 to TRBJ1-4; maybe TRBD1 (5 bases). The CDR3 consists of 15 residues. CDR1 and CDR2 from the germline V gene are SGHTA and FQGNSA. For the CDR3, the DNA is TGTGCCAGCAGCTCCACAGGCACAACTAATGAAAAACCGTTTTTT. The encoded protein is CASSSTGTTNEKPFF.

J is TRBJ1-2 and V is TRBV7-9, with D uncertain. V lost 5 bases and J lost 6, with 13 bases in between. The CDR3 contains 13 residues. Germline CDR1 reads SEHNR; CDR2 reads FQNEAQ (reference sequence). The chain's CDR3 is CASSPSGLDGYTF. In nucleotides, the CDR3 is TGTGCCAGCAGCCCCTCGGGGTTAGATGGCTACACCTTC.

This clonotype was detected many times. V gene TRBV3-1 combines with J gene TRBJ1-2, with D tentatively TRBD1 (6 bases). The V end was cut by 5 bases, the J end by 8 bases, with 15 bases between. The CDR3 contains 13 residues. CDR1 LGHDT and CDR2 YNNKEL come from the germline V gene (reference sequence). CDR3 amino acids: CASSVGGSSGYTF. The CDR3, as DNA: TGTGCCAGCAGCGTTGGGGGCTCGAGCGGCTACACCTTC.

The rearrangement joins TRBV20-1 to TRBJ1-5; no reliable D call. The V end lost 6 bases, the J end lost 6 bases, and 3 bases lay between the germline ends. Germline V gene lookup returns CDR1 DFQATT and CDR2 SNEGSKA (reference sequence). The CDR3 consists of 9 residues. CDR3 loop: CSAAQPQHF. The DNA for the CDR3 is TGCAGTGCCGCTCAGCCCCAGCATTTT.

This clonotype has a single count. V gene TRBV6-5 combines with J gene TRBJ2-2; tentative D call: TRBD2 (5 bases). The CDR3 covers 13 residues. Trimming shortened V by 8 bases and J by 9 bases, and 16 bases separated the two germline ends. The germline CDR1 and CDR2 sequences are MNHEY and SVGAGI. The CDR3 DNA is TGTGCCAGCGGCTACAATGACTATCGGGAGCTGTTTTTT. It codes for CASGYNDYRELFF.

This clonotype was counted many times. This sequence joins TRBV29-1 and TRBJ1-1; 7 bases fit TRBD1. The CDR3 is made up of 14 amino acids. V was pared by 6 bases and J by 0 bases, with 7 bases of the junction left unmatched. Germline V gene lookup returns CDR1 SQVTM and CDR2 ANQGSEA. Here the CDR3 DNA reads TGCAGCGTCCCTGCAGGGGGTCTGAACACTGAAGCTTTCTTT. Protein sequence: CSVPAGGLNTEAFF.

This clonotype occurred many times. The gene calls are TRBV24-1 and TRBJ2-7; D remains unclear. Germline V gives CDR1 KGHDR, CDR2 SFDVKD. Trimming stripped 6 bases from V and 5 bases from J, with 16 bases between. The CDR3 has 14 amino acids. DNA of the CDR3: TGTGCCACCAGTAATAGCCCAGAACTTGACGAGCAGTACTTC. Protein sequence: CATSNSPELDEQYF.

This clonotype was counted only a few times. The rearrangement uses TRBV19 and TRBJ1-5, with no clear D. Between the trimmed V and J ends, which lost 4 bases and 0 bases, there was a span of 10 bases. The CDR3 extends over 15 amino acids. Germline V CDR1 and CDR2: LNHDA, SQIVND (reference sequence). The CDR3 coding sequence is TGTGCCAGTAGTACTACGTGGGATAGCAATCAGCCCCAGCATTTT. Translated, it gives CASSTTWDSNQPQHF.

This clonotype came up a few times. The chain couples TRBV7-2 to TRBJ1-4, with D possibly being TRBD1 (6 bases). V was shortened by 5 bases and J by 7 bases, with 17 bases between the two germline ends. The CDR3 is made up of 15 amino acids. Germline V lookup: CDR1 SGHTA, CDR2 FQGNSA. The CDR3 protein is CASSTETGRGEKLFF. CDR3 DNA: TGTGCCAGCAGCACAGAAACAGGGAGAGGTGAAAAACTGTTTTTT.

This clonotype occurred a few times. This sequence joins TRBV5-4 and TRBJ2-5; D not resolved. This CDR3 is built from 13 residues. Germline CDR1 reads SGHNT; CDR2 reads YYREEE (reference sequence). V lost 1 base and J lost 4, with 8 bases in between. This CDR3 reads CASSLYAAETQYF. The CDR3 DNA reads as TGTGCCAGCAGCTTGTATGCAGCAGAGACCCAGTACTTC.

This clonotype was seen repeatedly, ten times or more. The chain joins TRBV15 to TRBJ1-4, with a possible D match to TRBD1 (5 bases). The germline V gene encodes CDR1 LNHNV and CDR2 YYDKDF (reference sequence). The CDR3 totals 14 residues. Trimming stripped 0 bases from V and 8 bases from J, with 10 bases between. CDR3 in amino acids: CATSRDRVGEKLFF. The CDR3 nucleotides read TGTGCCACCAGCAGAGACAGGGTGGGGGAAAAACTGTTTTTT.

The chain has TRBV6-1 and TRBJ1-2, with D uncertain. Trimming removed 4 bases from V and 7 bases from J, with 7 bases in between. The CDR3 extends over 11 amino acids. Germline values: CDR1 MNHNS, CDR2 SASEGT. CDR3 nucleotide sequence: TGTGCCAGCAGTGGATGGGCTGGCTACACCTTC. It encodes CASSGWAGYTF.

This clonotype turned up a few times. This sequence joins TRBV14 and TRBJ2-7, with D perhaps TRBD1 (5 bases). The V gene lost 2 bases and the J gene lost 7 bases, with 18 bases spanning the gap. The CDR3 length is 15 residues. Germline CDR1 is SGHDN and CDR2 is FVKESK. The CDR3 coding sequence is TGTGCCAGCAGCCAAATAACAGGACGCCTGAGGGAGCAGTACTTC. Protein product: CASSQITGRLREQYF.

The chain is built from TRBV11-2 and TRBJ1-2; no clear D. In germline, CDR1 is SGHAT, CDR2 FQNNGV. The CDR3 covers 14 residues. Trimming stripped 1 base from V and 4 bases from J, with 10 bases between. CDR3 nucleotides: TGTGCCAGCAGCTTAGGGGGAGGAGCCTATGGCTACACCTTC. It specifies CASSLGGGAYGYTF.

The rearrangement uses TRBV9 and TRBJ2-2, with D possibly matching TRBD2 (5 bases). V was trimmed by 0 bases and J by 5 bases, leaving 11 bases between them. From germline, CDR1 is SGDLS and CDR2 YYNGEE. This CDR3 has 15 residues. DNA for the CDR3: TGTGCCAGCAGCGTAGGGGAACGGGAAACCGGGGAGCTGTTTTTT. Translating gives CASSVGERETGELFF.

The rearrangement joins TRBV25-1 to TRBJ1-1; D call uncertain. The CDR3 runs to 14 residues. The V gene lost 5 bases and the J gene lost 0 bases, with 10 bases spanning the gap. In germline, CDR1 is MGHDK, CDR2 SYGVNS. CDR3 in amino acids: CASSFLPVNTEAFF. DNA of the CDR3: TGTGCCAGCAGTTTTCTTCCGGTGAACACTGAAGCTTTCTTT.